The 27 T cell receptor beta chains given below trace back to one sample, sequenced in a study of T cells after yellow fever vaccination. Via MiXCR, TCRdb re-called the 5' RACE reads, giving one row per CDR3 protein. This sample has around 330,000 distinct CDR3 sequences, with about 3.5% found just once. Specimen: PBMCs, collected on the day of the yellow fever booster vaccination. The receptors here all came from a man between 18 and 35 years old who received the YFV17D yellow fever vaccine.

This clonotype was seen repeatedly, ten times or more. The chain uses TRBV5-6 and TRBJ1-5; D is possibly TRBD1 (5 bases). V was cut by 4 bases and J by 2 bases, with 13 bases left in between. Germline loops: CDR1 SGHDT, CDR2 YYEEEE. The CDR3 covers 15 residues. CDR3 in amino acids: CASSGWDGRNQPQHF. In nucleotides, the CDR3 is TGTGCCAGCAGCGGGTGGGACGGTCGCAATCAGCCCCAGCATTTT.

This clonotype was counted ten times or more. The chain uses TRBV12-3 or TRBV12-4 and TRBJ2-5, with D perhaps TRBD1 (6 bases). Trimming removed 3 bases from V and 0 bases from J, with 8 bases in between. The CDR3 runs 14 residues. The CDR3 loop reads CASSFGQHQETQYF. CDR3 sequence (DNA): TGTGCCAGCAGTTTCGGACAGCACCAAGAGACCCAGTACTTC.

This clonotype was recorded a few times. The chain combines TRBV7-9 with TRBJ1-2; 9 bases agree with TRBD1. V was pared by 4 bases and J by 2 bases, with 2 bases of the junction left unmatched. This CDR3 has 14 residues. Germline assignment: CDR1 SEHNR and CDR2 FQNEAQ (reference sequence). The CDR3 DNA reads TGTGCCAGCAGCTGGACAGGGGCAAACTATGGCTACACCTTC. Translating gives CASSWTGANYGYTF. Together with reference TRBV7-9 and TRBJ1-2, the CDR3 gives the full variable domain: DTGVSQNPRHKITKRGQNVTFRCDPISEHNRLYWYRQTLGQGPEFLTYFQNEAQLEKSRLLSDRFSAERPKGSFSTLEIQRTEQGDSAMYLCASSWTGANYGYTFGSGTRLTVV.

Ten or more counts support this clonotype. The chain uses TRBV19 and TRBJ2-2; D not certain. CDR3 length: 15 amino acids. V was cut by 6 bases and J by 4 bases, with 15 bases left in between. Germline CDR1 is LNHDA and CDR2 is SQIVND (reference sequence). The CDR3 loop is CASRYRLASTGELFF. The CDR3 coding sequence is TGTGCCAGTAGATATAGGTTGGCGAGCACCGGGGAGCTGTTTTTT.

This chain uses TRBV7-9 with TRBJ2-2; the D gene is possibly TRBD1 (6 bases). The CDR3 extends over 15 amino acids. The ends were cut back, 1 base at V and 3 bases at J, with 9 bases in the middle. Germline loops: CDR1 SEHNR, CDR2 FQNEAQ (reference sequence). CDR3 nucleotide sequence: TGTGCCAGCAGCTTAGACAGGGTTTACACCGGGGAGCTGTTTTTT. Its translation is CASSLDRVYTGELFF.

This clonotype turned up a few times. The chain recombines TRBV29-1 with TRBJ2-5, with a weak D call TRBD2 (7 bases). V lost 5 bases and J 3 bases, leaving 16 bases between the germline ends. Germline CDR1 SQVTM, CDR2 ANQGSEA. This CDR3 contains 14 residues. The DNA of the CDR3 is TGCAGCGTTCCTTGGGGGGGGGCGAAAGAGACCCAGTACTTC. It translates to CSVPWGGAKETQYF.

This clonotype was detected ten times or more. The chain uses TRBV7-3 and TRBJ2-1; TRBD2 matches 7 bases. There are 13 residues in the CDR3. Germline V CDR1 and CDR2: SGHTA, FQGTGA. The ends lost 5 bases at V and 5 bases at J; junction bases unmatched: 3. The CDR3 reads CASSPGGNNEQFF. The CDR3 nucleotides read TGTGCCAGCAGCCCCGGGGGGAACAATGAGCAGTTCTTC.

The table lists this clonotype with many counts. This sequence joins TRBV12-3 or TRBV12-4 and TRBJ2-7; 8 positions match TRBD2. There are 14 residues in the CDR3. Germline trimming cut 3 bases from V and 3 bases from J; bases unmatched to any gene: 4. CDR3 in DNA: TGTGCCAGCAGTTTCGGGGGGGGGCTCTACGAGCAGTACTTC. This encodes CASSFGGGLYEQYF.

This chain connects TRBV27 to TRBJ1-2, with TRBD1 identical over 7 bases. J was trimmed by 3 bases and V by 3 bases; bases with no gene match: 7. This CDR3 is built from 15 residues. Germline CDR1 is MNHEY and CDR2 is SMNVEV (reference sequence). The CDR3 region has the DNA TGTGCCAGCAGTTTCTACCGGGACAGCTACTATGGCTACACCTTC. It yields the protein CASSFYRDSYYGYTF.

This clonotype occurred many times. V gene TRBV5-1 combines with J gene TRBJ2-1, with D possibly matching TRBD1 (5 bases). The CDR3 consists of 15 residues. Trimming cost V 1 base and J 3 bases, with 11 bases left between them. The V gene's germline CDR1 is SGHRS and CDR2 YFSETQ. The chain's CDR3 is CASSLLGAVYNEQFF. CDR3 in DNA: TGCGCCAGCAGCTTGTTAGGGGCAGTCTACAATGAGCAGTTCTTC.

The chain joins TRBV5-1 to TRBJ1-1; weak D call: TRBD1 (5 bases). The germline CDR1 and CDR2 sequences are SGHRS and YFSETQ. V was trimmed by 4 bases and J by 5 bases, leaving 18 bases between them. This CDR3 spans 15 amino acids. CDR3 sequence: CASSTGQGPGTEAFF. CDR3 sequence (DNA): TGCGCCAGCAGCACAGGTCAAGGCCCGGGAACTGAAGCTTTCTTT.

This clonotype appeared many times. The chain joins TRBV7-6 to TRBJ1-3; D ambiguous. Looked up from germline, CDR1 is SGHVS and CDR2 is FNYEAQ. This CDR3 is 14 amino acids long. Deletions cut 5 bases from V and 1 base from J, with 9 bases between. The CDR3 DNA reads TGTGCCAGCAGCCTCGGAGGATCTGGAAACACCATATATTTT. This gives the protein CASSLGGSGNTIYF.

This clonotype occurred a few times. The J gene is TRBJ1-5, the V gene TRBV28, with D uncertain. This CDR3 comprises 13 residues. The ends were cut back, 6 bases at V and 5 bases at J, with 11 bases in the middle. CDR1 is MDHEN, CDR2 SYDVKM, per germline. The CDR3 sequence is CASSAEVDQPQHF. For the CDR3, the DNA is TGTGCCAGCAGCGCGGAAGTGGATCAGCCCCAGCATTTT.

The sample holds many counts of this clonotype. The chain uses TRBV5-1 and TRBJ1-1, with D possibly TRBD1 on 5 matching bases. Germline V CDR1 and CDR2: SGHRS, YFSETQ. Trimming took 0 bases from V and 6 from J, leaving 12 bases between them. The length of the CDR3 is 14 residues. The CDR3 region is CASSLAGTFSEAFF. The CDR3 nucleotides read TGCGCCAGCAGCTTGGCCGGGACGTTTTCTGAAGCTTTCTTT.

The sample holds many counts of this clonotype. The chain uses TRBV5-4 and TRBJ2-4; D tentatively reads TRBD1 or TRBD2 (5 bases each). The CDR3 extends over 14 amino acids. Germline values: CDR1 SGHNT, CDR2 YYREEE (reference sequence). V lost 4 bases and J lost 2, with 10 bases in between. The CDR3 DNA is TGTGCCAGCAGCCCACGGGGCTCCAAAAACATTCAGTACTTC. Protein sequence: CASSPRGSKNIQYF.

The chain is built from TRBV20-1 and TRBJ1-2; D gene ambiguous. CDR1 and CDR2 (germline): DFQATT, SNEGSKA (reference sequence). This CDR3 is 12 amino acids long. The V end lost 1 base, the J end lost 7 bases, and 10 bases lay between the germline ends. The CDR3 region has the DNA TGCAGTGCTAGAGTATCCGGTTTTGGCTACACCTTC. Translated, it gives CSARVSGFGYTF.

This clonotype was counted many times. The gene calls are TRBV19 and TRBJ2-7, with unresolved D. This CDR3 has 15 residues. Trimming took off 10 bases at V and 2 bases at J, with 21 bases between the two ends. The V gene's germline CDR1 is LNHDA and CDR2 SQIVND (reference sequence). The CDR3 is CATRLGTSGAYEQYF. CDR3 DNA: TGTGCCACCCGACTGGGAACCTCGGGCGCCTACGAGCAGTACTTC.

The chain is built from TRBV4-3 and TRBJ2-1, with 8 bases identical to TRBD2. CDR3 length: 17 amino acids. V trimming: 2 bases; J trimming: 0 bases; junction bases outside the gene matches: 6. Germline CDR1 and CDR2: LGHNA and YSLEER. The DNA for the CDR3 is TGCGCCAGCAGCCAACCGGGGGGGCGCAGCTCCTACAATGAGCAGTTCTTC. Protein sequence: CASSQPGGRSSYNEQFF.

The V call is TRBV20-1, the J call TRBJ2-7; TRBD1 is a possible D gene (5 bases). CDR1 is DFQATT and CDR2 is SNEGSKA in the germline V gene (reference sequence). The CDR3 is 14 residues long. The V end was cut by 1 base, the J end by 3 bases, with 13 bases between. DNA of the CDR3: TGCAGTGCTAGAGGTCCCCCGACAGTCTACGAGCAGTACGTC. It is translated as CSARGPPTVYEQYV.

The gene calls are TRBV25-1 and TRBJ2-3; TRBD2 matches 12 bases. The CDR3 consists of 19 residues. The germline V gene has CDR1 MGHDK and CDR2 SYGVNS. V gave up 5 bases and J gave up 2 bases; unmatched junction bases: 14. In DNA form, the CDR3 reads TGTGCCAGCAGTTCGACGAGGACTAGCGGGGACCCTACCACAGATACGCAGTATTTT. This translates into CASSSTRTSGDPTTDTQYF. Together with reference TRBV25-1 and TRBJ2-3, the CDR3 gives the full variable domain: EADIYQTPRYLVIGTGKKITLECSQTMGHDKMYWYQQDPGMELHLIHYSYGVNSTEKGDLSSESTVSRIRTEHFPLTLESARPSHTSQYLCASSSTRTSGDPTTDTQYFGPGTRLTVL.

This clonotype was detected ten times or more. The chain is built from TRBV5-1 and TRBJ2-3; perhaps TRBD2 as D (5 bases). This CDR3 region has 15 residues. The germline V gene encodes CDR1 SGHRS and CDR2 YFSETQ. Between the trimmed V and J ends, which lost 2 bases and 6 bases, there was a span of 16 bases. CDR3 residues: CASSFEGRRVDTQYF. CDR3 nucleotide sequence: TGCGCCAGCAGCTTTGAGGGAAGAAGGGTTGATACGCAGTATTTT. The full variable domain, rest sourced from reference TRBV5-1 and TRBJ2-3, is KAGVTQTPRYLIKTRGQQVTLSCSPISGHRSVSWYQQTPGQGLQFLFEYFSETQRNKGNFPGRFSGRQFSNSRSEMNVSTLELGDSALYLCASSFEGRRVDTQYFGPGTRLTVL.

This clonotype was found many times. The gene calls are TRBV6-2 or TRBV6-3 and TRBJ2-3; 10 bases line up with TRBD2. Per germline, CDR1 MNHEY and CDR2 SVGEGT. J was trimmed by 1 base and V by 8 bases; bases with no gene match: 6. CDR3 length: 15 amino acids. CDR3: CASGNLAGGTDTQYF. The CDR3 DNA sequence: TGTGCCAGCGGAAATCTAGCGGGGGGCACAGATACGCAGTATTTT.

This clonotype came up a few times. The V gene is TRBV4-3, the J gene TRBJ1-4; D remains ambiguous. CDR3 size: 14 residues. CDR1 is LGHNA and CDR2 is YSLEER in the germline V gene. Trimming removed 6 bases at V and 0 bases at J, with 8 bases between. Written as DNA, the CDR3 is TGCGCCAGCAGTTATGAGGCAACTAATGAAAAACTGTTTTTT. Residues: CASSYEATNEKLFF.

This clonotype was picked up a small number of times. The DNA for the CDR3 is TGCAGTGCTAGAGCCGCAAGTAATGGCTACACCTTC. Encoded protein: CSARAASNGYTF. The chain carries TRBV20-1 and TRBJ1-2, with D uncertain. This CDR3 has 12 residues. V was trimmed by 1 base and J by 6 bases, leaving 9 bases between them. Germline CDR1 reads DFQATT; CDR2 reads SNEGSKA (reference sequence).

In this sample, this clonotype turned up many times. The chain has TRBV6-5 and TRBJ1-4, with 8 bases lining up with TRBD1. The V gene's germline CDR1 is MNHEY and CDR2 SVGAGI. The V and J ends lost 2 bases and 8 bases, in that order; junction bases with no gene match: 4. There are 14 residues in the CDR3. The CDR3 bases are TGTGCCAGCAGTTACACAGGGGGACGGGAAAAACTGTTTTTT. The encoded protein is CASSYTGGREKLFF.

This clonotype was counted ten times or more. V usage is TRBV7-2 and J usage is TRBJ2-1, with 8 positions matching TRBD2. V lost 4 bases and J lost 4; bases outside the gene matches: 6. In germline, CDR1 is SGHTA, CDR2 FQGNSA. The CDR3 length is 15 residues. In DNA, the CDR3 is TGTGCCAGCAGCTCACGGGGGGGGTCTTACAATGAGCAGTTCTTC. Translating it yields CASSSRGGSYNEQFF.

This clonotype came up a few times. Here the CDR3 reads CASSDAGARSYEQYV. The CDR3 nucleotides are TGTGCCAGCAGTGACGCGGGGGCTCGATCCTACGAGCAGTACGTC. V and J are TRBV2 and TRBJ2-7, with D possibly being TRBD2 (7 bases). CDR1 and CDR2 from the germline V gene are SNHLY and FYNNEI. The V and J ends lost 3 bases and 1 base respectively, with 13 bases between them. This CDR3 is built from 15 residues.